A single sample gave rise to the 19 T cell receptor beta chains below, sequenced in a study of blood T cells in healthy people across ages. Then a second PCR, running about 7 to 11 cycles, was carried out with a sample-barcoded 5' primer and a J-beta primer mix. MiXCR, run by TCRdb on the 5' RACE reads, gives a single entry per CDR3 protein. Of roughly 860,000 distinct CDR3 sequences listed, around 62% are singletons. The sequencing sample was made of blood. The receptors here all came from a young man in good health.

V usage is TRBV29-1 and J usage is TRBJ1-2, with 7 bases matching TRBD1. J gave up 1 base and V 5 bases, and 7 bases lay outside the gene matches. The CDR3 has 14 residues. The germline V gene encodes CDR1 SQVTM and CDR2 ANQGSEA. The CDR3 DNA is TGCAGCGTTATACACAGGGGAGATAACTATGGCTACACCTTC. Its protein product is CSVIHRGDNYGYTF.

The chain has TRBV4-2 and TRBJ2-5, with TRBD1 matching 8 bases. The CDR3 is 18 residues long. Germline lookup yields CDR1 LGHNA and CDR2 YNFKEQ. V shed 0 bases, J shed 2 bases, and the junction held 11 bases outside the gene matches. DNA for the CDR3: TGTGCCAGCAGCCAAGATTTAGCTCGGACAGGGAGGCAAGAGACCCAGTACTTC. As protein: CASSQDLARTGRQETQYF.

Here the CDR3 reads CSARDYGTATDTQYF. DNA of the CDR3: TGCAGTGCTAGAGATTATGGGACAGCTACAGATACGCAGTATTTT. The V call is TRBV20-1, the J call TRBJ2-3, with TRBD1 matching over 7 bases. Germline-derived CDR1 and CDR2 are DFQATT and SNEGSKA (reference sequence). Trimming removed 0 bases from V and 3 bases from J; junction bases left unmatched: 6. This CDR3 has 15 amino acids.

This chain joins TRBV7-9 and TRBJ2-3; possible D gene TRBD2, 5 bases. Germline V gives CDR1 SEHNR, CDR2 FQNEAQ (reference sequence). The CDR3 length is 16 residues. The V and J ends lost 1 base and 3 bases respectively, with 14 bases between them. CDR3 in DNA: TGTGCCAGCAGCTTAGGTTTCGCGAGAGGGACAGATACGCAGTATTTT. Amino acid sequence: CASSLGFARGTDTQYF.

The chain has TRBV12-3 or TRBV12-4 and TRBJ1-4; D perhaps matches TRBD1 (5 bases). This CDR3 is 13 amino acids long. V was pared by 8 bases and J by 5 bases, with 12 bases between. CDR3 residues: CASGRRDNEKLFF. CDR3 coding DNA: TGTGCCAGCGGGCGACGGGACAATGAAAAACTGTTTTTT.

This clonotype was recorded only once. The chain uses TRBV28 and TRBJ2-1; the match to TRBD2 covers 13 bases. This CDR3 comprises 17 residues. The germline V gene encodes CDR1 MDHEN and CDR2 SYDVKM. V lost 4 bases, J lost 4 bases, and 7 bases stayed unmatched. CDR3 amino acids: CASSYTGTSGAYNEQFF. The CDR3 DNA is TGTGCCAGCAGTTACACAGGGACTAGCGGGGCTTACAATGAGCAGTTCTTC.

The genes are TRBV6-1 and TRBJ2-1; 8 bases fit TRBD1. The CDR3 runs 15 residues. The ends lost 2 bases at V and 4 bases at J; junction bases unmatched: 4. Per germline, CDR1 MNHNS and CDR2 SASEGT. The CDR3 protein is CASSELTGGYNEQFF. Here the CDR3 DNA reads TGTGCCAGCAGTGAATTAACAGGGGGGTACAATGAGCAGTTCTTC.

This clonotype occurred a few times. J is TRBJ1-2 and V is TRBV7-2, with a possible D match to TRBD1 (5 bases). The V end lost 1 base, the J end lost 7 bases, and 10 bases lay between the germline ends. CDR3 length equals 13 residues. Per the germline V gene, CDR1 is SGHTA and CDR2 is FQGNSA. The DNA for the CDR3 is TGTGCCAGCAGCTTAGACGGGGCAAGTGGCTACACCTTC. As protein: CASSLDGASGYTF.

The rearrangement joins TRBV11-3 to TRBJ2-1; D assignment may be TRBD1 or TRBD2 (6 bases each). The CDR3 runs 19 residues. V was clipped by 1 base and J by 0 bases, with 19 bases between them. Germline V gene sequence: CDR1 SGHNT, CDR2 YENEEA. CDR3 loop: CASSLGGRRGGNSYNEQFF. The CDR3 bases are TGTGCCAGCAGCTTAGGGGGACGAAGAGGGGGGAACTCCTACAATGAGCAGTTCTTC.

V gene TRBV12-3 or TRBV12-4 combines with J gene TRBJ1-2; D remains ambiguous. Deletions cut 4 bases from V and 5 bases from J, with 17 bases between. CDR3 length: 15 residues. The CDR3 here is CASSSDPAMEYGYTF. For the CDR3, the DNA is TGTGCCAGCAGTTCGGACCCGGCGATGGAATATGGCTACACCTTC.

This CDR3 is CATQDTEGPLHF. CDR3 nucleotide sequence: TGTGCCACCCAGGACACGGAAGGGCCCCTCCACTTT. The chain is built from TRBV10-3 and TRBJ1-6; a weak D match, TRBD1 (5 bases). Germline V lookup: CDR1 ENHRY, CDR2 SYGVKD. Between the trimmed V and J ends, which lost 10 bases and 13 bases, there was a span of 17 bases. The CDR3 is 12 residues long.

The chain combines TRBV25-1 with TRBJ1-1, with D hard to call. The CDR3 runs to 13 residues. Germline-derived CDR1 and CDR2 are MGHDK and SYGVNS. Trimming left V 7 bases short and J 1 base short, with 10 bases between. CDR3 sequence: CASIMDPNTEAFF. Written as DNA, the CDR3 is TGTGCCAGCATCATGGACCCGAACACTGAAGCTTTCTTT.

V gene TRBV12-3 or TRBV12-4 combines with J gene TRBJ2-5; either TRBD1 or TRBD2 may fit D (5 bases each). The CDR3 is 16 amino acids. V dropped 4 bases and J dropped 1 base, with 16 bases sitting between them. CDR3: CASSSHRGRLQETQYF. DNA for the CDR3: TGTGCCAGCAGTTCCCATCGGGGACGCCTCCAAGAGACCCAGTACTTC.

The V and J genes are TRBV15 and TRBJ2-3; D uncertain. Germline V gives CDR1 LNHNV, CDR2 YYDKDF (reference sequence). The length of the CDR3 is 14 residues. The germline V and J ends were trimmed by 1 base and 0 bases, with 5 bases remaining between them. The chain's CDR3 is CATSRVDSTDTQYF. The CDR3 DNA reads as TGTGCCACCAGCAGAGTAGATAGCACAGATACGCAGTATTTT. The full variable domain, with the rest looked up from reference TRBV15 and TRBJ2-3, is DAMVIQNPRYQVTQFGKPVTLSCSQTLNHNVMYWYQQKSSQAPKLLFHYYDKDFNNEADTPDNFQSRRPNTSFCFLDIRSPGLGDTAMYLCATSRVDSTDTQYFGPGTRLTVL.

This clonotype has only a few counts. The V gene is TRBV25-1, the J gene TRBJ2-3; D not resolved. CDR1 MGHDK and CDR2 SYGVNS come from the germline V gene. Trimming stripped 1 base from V and 6 bases from J, with 5 bases between. This CDR3 region has 12 residues. CDR3 residues: CASSEWLDTQYF. CDR3 nucleotide sequence: TGTGCCAGCAGTGAATGGCTGGATACGCAGTATTTT.

This rearrangement joins TRBV6-5 to TRBJ2-7, with a weak D call TRBD2 (5 bases). The assigned J gene may be wrong: the sequence end matches TRBJ2-5 better. CDR1 and CDR2 from the germline V gene are MNHEY and SVGAGI. The CDR3 is made up of 15 amino acids. The CDR3 nucleotides read TGTGCCAGCAGTTCCCAGCGGCGGTGGAAAGAGACCCAGTACTTC. Its translation is CASSSQRRWKETQYF.

The chain has TRBV4-3 and TRBJ2-7, with D possibly TRBD2 on 6 matching bases. Germline V gene sequence: CDR1 LGHNA, CDR2 YSLEER. The CDR3 length is 15 residues. Between the trimmed V and J ends, which lost 1 base and 0 bases, there was a span of 10 bases. As DNA, the CDR3 is TGCGCCAGCAGCCAAGGGGTCGGGGGCTCCTACGAGCAGTACTTC. This gives the protein CASSQGVGGSYEQYF.

The chain couples TRBV5-1 to TRBJ2-5; D tentatively reads TRBD1 or TRBD2 (5 bases each). V lost 1 base to trimming and J lost 11 bases, with 24 bases between them. The CDR3 runs to 16 residues. CDR1 is SGHRS and CDR2 is YFSETQ in the germline V gene. CDR3 protein: CASSLTRQTSRGEQYF. The CDR3 nucleotides are TGCGCCAGCAGCTTGACCAGACAGACCTCTCGAGGGGAGCAGTACTTC.

J is TRBJ1-2 and V is TRBV12-3 or TRBV12-4; 7 positions match TRBD1. The CDR3 consists of 14 residues. V lost 6 bases to trimming and J lost 7 bases; unmatched junction nucleotides: 11. CDR3 amino acids: CASRPDRVPRGYTF. CDR3 nucleotides: TGTGCCAGCAGACCAGACAGGGTGCCTCGTGGCTACACCTTC.